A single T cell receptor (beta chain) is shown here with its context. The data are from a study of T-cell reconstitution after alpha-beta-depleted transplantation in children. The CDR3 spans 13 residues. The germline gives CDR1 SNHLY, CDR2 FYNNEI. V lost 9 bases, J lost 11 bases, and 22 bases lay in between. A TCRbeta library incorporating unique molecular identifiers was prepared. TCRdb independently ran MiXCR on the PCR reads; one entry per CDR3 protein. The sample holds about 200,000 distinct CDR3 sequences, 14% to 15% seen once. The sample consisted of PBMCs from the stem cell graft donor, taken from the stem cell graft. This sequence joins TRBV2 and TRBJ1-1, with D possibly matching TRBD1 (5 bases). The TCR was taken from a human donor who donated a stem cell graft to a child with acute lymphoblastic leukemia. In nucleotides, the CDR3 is TGTGCCAGATGGGACCGGGAGTCGCTTGAGGCTTTCTTT. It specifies CARWDRESLEAFF.